The present T cell receptor (beta chain) was sequenced within a study of T cells in Graves' hyperthyroidism and ophthalmopathy. This clonotype was recorded many times. RNA transcripts gave rise to amplified TCR beta CDR3 regions. Primed by the HTBI set, a first-round RT-PCR was run on the TCR CDR3. TCRdb itself ran the multiplex PCR reads through MiXCR, one entry per CDR3 protein. The sample records under 750,000 distinct CDR3 sequences, about 19% being singletons. Trimming removed 1 base from V and 6 bases from J, with 3 bases in between. CDR3 size: 11 residues. Per the germline V gene, CDR1 is MGHRA and CDR2 is YSYEKL. Patients were aged 18 to 65, had disease duration under 2 months, and had newly diagnosed hyperthyroidism. Patients having uncontrolled infection, another autoimmune disease, pregnancy or lactation were not included. Clinical symptoms, serum thyroxine, TRAb, thyroid ultrasound and orbital computed tomography established diagnosis.

The chain combines TRBV4-1 with TRBJ1-2; D gene ambiguous. Material: blood. The source is a woman aged 50 to 60 with Graves' hyperthyroidism that later progressed to Graves' ophthalmopathy. The CDR3 DNA reads TGCGCCAGCAGCCAAGGTCATGGCTACACCTTC. Protein: CASSQGHGYTF.